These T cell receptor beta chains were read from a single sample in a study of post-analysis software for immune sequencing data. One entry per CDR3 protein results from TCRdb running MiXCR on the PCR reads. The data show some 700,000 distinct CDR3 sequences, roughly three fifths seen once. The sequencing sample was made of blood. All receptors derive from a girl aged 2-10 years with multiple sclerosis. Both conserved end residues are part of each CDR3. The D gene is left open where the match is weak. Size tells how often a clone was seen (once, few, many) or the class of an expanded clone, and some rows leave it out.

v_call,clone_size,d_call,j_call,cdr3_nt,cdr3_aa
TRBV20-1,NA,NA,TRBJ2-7,TGCAGTGCTAGAGATCTACGTCAGGGGTCCTACAATGAGCAGTACTTC,CSARDLRQGSYNEQYF
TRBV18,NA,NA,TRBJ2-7,TGTGCCAGCTCACCAGGGGACCTAGACTACGAGCAGTACTTC,CASSPGDLDYEQYF
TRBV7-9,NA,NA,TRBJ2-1,TGTGCCAGCAGCTTGCAGGAGGACAATGAGCAGTTCTTC,CASSLQEDNEQFF
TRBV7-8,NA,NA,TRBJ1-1,TGTGCCAGCAGCTTAGGCCCTGGGGGGCGCGAAGCTTTCTTT,CASSLGPGGREAFF
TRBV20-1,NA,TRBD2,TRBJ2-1,TGCAGTGCTAGAGCGCAAACCGGGACTAGCATTTCGACTGAGCAGTTCTTC,CSARAQTGTSISTEQFF
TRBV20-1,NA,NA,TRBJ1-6,TGCAGTGCCCTTTTTGGCTGGAAAAATTCCCTCCACTTT,CSALFGWKNSLHF
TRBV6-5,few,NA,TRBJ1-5,TGTGCCAGCAGACAACAAGATAGCAATCAGCCCCAGCATTTT,CASRQQDSNQPQHF
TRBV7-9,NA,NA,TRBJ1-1,TGTGCCAGCAGCTTAGAGGGAATGTGGACTGAAGCTTTCTTT,CASSLEGMWTEAFF
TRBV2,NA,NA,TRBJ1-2,TGTGCCAGCAGAAACAGGGACTATGGCTACACCTTC,CASRNRDYGYTF
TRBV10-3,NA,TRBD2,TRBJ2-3,TGTGCCATCAGTGAGGGACTAGCGGGCACAGATACGCAGTATTTT,CAISEGLAGTDTQYF
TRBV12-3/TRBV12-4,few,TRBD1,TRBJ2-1,TGTGCCAGCAGTTTCCAGGGGGATACATCCTACAATGAGCAGTTCTTC,CASSFQGDTSYNEQFF
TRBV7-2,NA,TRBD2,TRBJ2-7,TGTGCCAGCAGCTCAGCGGGGGAGCGAGGGGAGCAGTACTTC,CASSSAGERGEQYF
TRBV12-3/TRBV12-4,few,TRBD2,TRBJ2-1,TGTGCCACCTTGCCGGGACTAGCGGGAGTATCAGACTACAATGAGCAGTTCTTC,CATLPGLAGVSDYNEQFF
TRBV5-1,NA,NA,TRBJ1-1,TGCGCCAGCAGCTCCTTGGGGCAACTTGAAGCTTTCTTT,CASSSLGQLEAFF
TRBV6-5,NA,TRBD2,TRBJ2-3,TGTGCCAGCAGTTACTCGATTACCCCCCTCCAGCGGGAGATCGCAGATACGCAGTATTTT,CASSYSITPLQREIADTQYF
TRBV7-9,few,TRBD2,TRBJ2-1,TGTGCCAGCAGGACTAGCGGGAATGAGCAGTTCTTC,CASRTSGNEQFF
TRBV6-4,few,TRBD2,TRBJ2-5,TGTGCCAGCAGTGGACGACTAGCGGGAGGCCAAGAGACCCAGTACTTC,CASSGRLAGGQETQYF
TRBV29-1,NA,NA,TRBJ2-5,TGCAGCGTTGGTACGACACAAGAGACCCAGTACTTC,CSVGTTQETQYF
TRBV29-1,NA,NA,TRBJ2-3,TGCAGCACTGGGACTCGAAATATGGATACGCAGTATTTT,CSTGTRNMDTQYF
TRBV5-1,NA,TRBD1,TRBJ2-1,TGCGCCAGCAGCTTGGGACCAGACAGGGTGCTTAATGAGCAGTTCTTC,CASSLGPDRVLNEQFF
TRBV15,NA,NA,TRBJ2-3,TGTGCCACCAGCAGAGATCAAAACCTAGTCCCAGATACGCAGTATTTT,CATSRDQNLVPDTQYF
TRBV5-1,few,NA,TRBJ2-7,TGCGCCAGCAGCCCGGGCAGCGGACCCTCCTACGAGCAGTACTTC,CASSPGSGPSYEQYF
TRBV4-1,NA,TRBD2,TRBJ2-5,TGCGCCAGCAGCTCGGGGGAGGGTTTCCCCCGAGAGACCCAGTACTTC,CASSSGEGFPRETQYF
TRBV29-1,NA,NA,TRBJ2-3,TGCAGCGTTGATGGCCCGGGGACAGATACGCAGTATTTT,CSVDGPGTDTQYF
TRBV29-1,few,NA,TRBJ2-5,TGCAGCGTTGTTATTCGGGACACCGGCCAAGAGACCCAGTACTTC,CSVVIRDTGQETQYF
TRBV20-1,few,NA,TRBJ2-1,TGCAGTGCCAGGGCCAATGAGCAGTTCTTC,CSARANEQFF
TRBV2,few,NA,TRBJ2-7,TGTGCCAGCAGTGAAATCCTAGCAGACCACGAGCAGTACTTC,CASSEILADHEQYF
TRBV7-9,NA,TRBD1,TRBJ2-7,TGTGCCAGCAGCTTCCCACACACGGGACAGTCGGACCTCTACGAGCAGTACTTC,CASSFPHTGQSDLYEQYF
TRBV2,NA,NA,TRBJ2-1,TGTGCCAGTGTTCCGGGACGGGGTTACAATGAGCAGTTCTTC,CASVPGRGYNEQFF
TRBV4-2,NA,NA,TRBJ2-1,TGTGCCAGCAGCCAAGAGCGAGGGGTATACAATGAGCAGTTCTTC,CASSQERGVYNEQFF
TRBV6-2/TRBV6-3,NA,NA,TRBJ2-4,TGTGCCAGCAGTTATGGAGATGGAATTCAGTACTTC,CASSYGDGIQYF
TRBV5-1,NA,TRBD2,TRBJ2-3,TGCGCCAGCAGCACCGGGCGAGGCGTACTAGCGATGACGGCAGATACGCAGTATTTT,CASSTGRGVLAMTADTQYF